The rows below give T cell receptor beta chains drawn from one sample of a study of cytomegalovirus exposure and HLA in healthy donors. Sequencing used immunoSEQ multiplex PCR; TCRdb keeps in-frame clones, though not all of them. The sample carries 65,000 to 100,000 clones, over 75% recorded once. Sequenced: PBMCs. These receptors came from a female donor in good health and CMV-seronegative. Each CDR3 is given with its conserved first and last residue. A D gene is named only where the DNA matches it firmly. Where a row states a size, it is once, few, many or the class of an expanded clone; other rows omit it.

CDR3 protein	CDR3 DNA	V gene	J gene	D gene	clone size
CASSQAGGAYEQYF	TGCGCCAGCAGCCAAGCGGGGGGTGCCTACGAGCAGTACTTC	TRBV4-1	TRBJ2-7	TRBD2	few
CAARGTGKEVQETQYF	TGTGCCGCAAGAGGGACAGGCAAGGAGGTCCAAGAGACCCAGTACTTC	TRBV15	TRBJ2-5	TRBD1	NA
CATGQVYEQYF	TGTGCCACAGGACAGGTCTACGAGCAGTACTTC	TRBV19	TRBJ2-7	TRBD1	few
CASGPHRADGYTF	TGTGCCAGCGGCCCCCACAGGGCCGATGGCTACACCTTC	TRBV27	TRBJ1-2	NA	NA
CASTPGAAGGYGYTF	TGTGCCAGCACCCCTGGGGCAGCCGGGGGCTATGGCTACACCTTC	TRBV28	TRBJ1-2	NA	NA
CASSYPQVDEQFF	TGTGCCAGCAGTTACCCACAGGTGGATGAGCAGTTCTTC	TRBV6-6	TRBJ2-1	NA	many
CARSQGLNTEAFF	TGCGCCCGATCACAGGGATTGAACACTGAAGCTTTCTTT	TRBV10-2	TRBJ1-1	NA	NA
CASSLEGYQSPLHF	TGTGCCAGCAGCTTAGAGGGGTATCAATCACCCCTCCACTTT	TRBV7-2	TRBJ1-6	NA	few
CASSRKRTGEEEKLFF	TGCGCCAGCAGCCGGAAGAGGACAGGGGAAGAAGAAAAACTGTTTTTT	TRBV5-1	TRBJ1-4	TRBD1	once
CASSPKAGVGFEFF	TGTGCCAGTAGTCCCAAAGCGGGAGTAGGCTTTGAGTTCTTC	TRBV19	TRBJ2-1	TRBD2	NA
CASSQDISGQGVPDTQYF	TGCGCCAGCAGCCAGGATATATCGGGACAGGGGGTGCCAGATACGCAGTATTTT	TRBV4-3	TRBJ2-3	TRBD1	NA
CASSFSGRVVGPYEQYF	TGTGCCAGCAGCTTTAGCGGGAGGGTAGTGGGGCCATACGAGCAGTACTTC	TRBV7-6	TRBJ2-7	TRBD2	NA
CASTSGGYGYTF	TGTGCCAGCACCTCCGGGGGCTATGGCTACACCTTC	TRBV28	TRBJ1-2	NA	NA
CASSYQGGSGYTF	TGTGCCAGCAGTTACCAGGGGGGCTCTGGCTACACCTTC	TRBV6-6	TRBJ1-2	TRBD1	NA
CSVVRTDNKYEQYF	TGCAGCGTTGTGAGAACCGATAATAAATACGAGCAGTACTTC	TRBV29-1	TRBJ2-7	NA	NA
CASSESDKKETQYF	TGTGCCAGCTCCGAATCGGACAAGAAAGAGACCCAGTACTTC	TRBV18	TRBJ2-5	NA	NA
CASRWGLAGGLSYEQYF	TGTGCCAGCAGGTGGGGACTAGCGGGAGGCCTCTCCTACGAGCAGTACTTC	TRBV2	TRBJ2-7	TRBD2	few
CASSNQGVDEQYF	TGTGCCAGCAGCAACCAGGGGGTCGACGAGCAGTACTTC	TRBV28	TRBJ2-7	TRBD1	NA
CASSQGRQPQHF	TGTGCCAGCAGTCAGGGGCGTCAGCCCCAGCATTTT	TRBV28	TRBJ1-5	NA	NA
CASSQRPGQGKNAGELFF	TGTGCCAGCAGCCAGCGACCGGGACAGGGAAAAAATGCCGGGGAGCTGTTTTTT	TRBV7-9	TRBJ2-2	TRBD1	few
CASSLGAGATVTEAFF	TGCGCCAGCAGCTTGGGGGCAGGGGCAACAGTCACTGAAGCTTTCTTT	TRBV5-1	TRBJ1-1	NA	NA
CASSPRQWVEQYF	TGTGCCAGTAGTCCCCGACAATGGGTGGAGCAGTACTTC	TRBV19	TRBJ2-7	NA	NA
CASSPRRGSSYEQYF	TGCGCCAGCAGCCCTAGAAGGGGAAGCTCCTACGAGCAGTACTTC	TRBV5-1	TRBJ2-7	NA	NA
CASSSRYEQYF	TGTGCCAGCAGCTCGCGGTACGAGCAGTACTTC	TRBV7-2	TRBJ2-7	NA	NA
CASSVGQGPNSPLHF	TGTGCCAGCAGCGTAGGACAGGGTCCGAATTCACCCCTCCACTTT	TRBV16	TRBJ1-6	TRBD1	NA
CASSHRGGSLNEQFF	TGTGCCAGCAGCCACCGAGGGGGCTCTCTCAATGAGCAGTTCTTC	TRBV14	TRBJ2-1	TRBD1	NA
CASSQDLSYGYTF	TGTGCCAGCAGCCAAGATCTATCCTATGGCTACACCTTC	TRBV4-2	TRBJ1-2	NA	NA
CARQGRAFF	TGTGCCAGACAGGGGAGAGCTTTCTTT	TRBV6-6	TRBJ1-1	TRBD1	few
CASSVGQGADPYYGYTF	TGTGCCAGCAGCGTAGGACAGGGGGCCGACCCATACTATGGCTACACCTTC	TRBV5-6	TRBJ1-2	TRBD1	NA
CASSLLATTGFGHEKLFF	TGTGCCAGCAGCTTGCTTGCAACCACAGGGTTCGGACATGAAAAACTGTTTTTT	TRBV5-6	TRBJ1-4	NA	NA
CASSFPTSGTTYEQYF	TGTGCCAGCAGTTTTCCGACTAGCGGAACTACCTACGAGCAGTACTTC	TRBV7-9	TRBJ2-7	TRBD2	NA
CASSTREAYEQYF	TGTGCCAGCAGCACCCGCGAGGCCTACGAGCAGTACTTC	TRBV9	TRBJ2-7	NA	NA
CASSPRTGLFF	TGTGCCAGCTCACCACGGACAGGGCTGTTTTTT	TRBV18	TRBJ1-4	TRBD1	NA
CAETGGESTEAFF	TGTGCTGAAACAGGGGGCGAGTCGACTGAAGCTTTCTTT	TRBV6-6	TRBJ1-1	TRBD1	NA
CASSPGTFTDTQYF	TGTGCCAGCTCACCCGGGACATTCACAGATACGCAGTATTTT	TRBV18	TRBJ2-3	NA	NA
CASSAEFSYNEQFF	TGTGCCAGCAGTGCTGAGTTCTCCTACAATGAGCAGTTCTTC	TRBV6-4	TRBJ2-1	NA	NA
CASSTGAWNEKLFF	TGTGCCAGCAGTACAGGGGCCTGGAATGAAAAACTGTTTTTT	TRBV6-5	TRBJ1-4	TRBD1	NA
CASSGKGVTEAFF	TGTGCCAGCAGCGGAAAGGGGGTAACTGAAGCTTTCTTT	TRBV11-2	TRBJ1-1	NA	NA
CASSVQQNTEAFF	TGTGCCAGCAGTGTACAGCAGAACACTGAAGCTTTCTTT	TRBV6-4	TRBJ1-1	NA	NA
CATSRDLPTGQIYNEQFF	TGTGCCACCAGCAGAGATCTCCCTACAGGGCAAATCTACAATGAGCAGTTCTTC	TRBV15	TRBJ2-1	NA	NA